The sequence of this T cell receptor beta chain was determined in a study of Ad26.COV2.S vaccination and SARS-CoV-2 variants. Treatment specified: around 19 received Ad26.COV2.S at low or high dose, single or two shots; about 5 received placebo; per-sample allocation not given. At day 63 after the first vaccine or placebo injection, samples were drawn. The CDR3 has 13 residues. CDR1 and CDR2 from the germline V gene are SNHLY and FYNNEI. V lost 6 bases and J 5 bases, leaving 13 bases between the germline ends. Only in-frame clones appear in the TCRdb table, and some are missing; sequencing was by immunoSEQ multiplex PCR. This table holds around 450,000 clones, roughly nine tenths found once.

This TCR came from a person between 18 and 60 years old who received the Ad26.COV2.S COVID-19 vaccine or a placebo. This chain connects TRBV2 to TRBJ1-1, with D perhaps TRBD1 (5 bases). Sequenced here: peripheral blood, sampled in a trial of Ad26.COV2.S vaccine versus placebo. The CDR3 bases are TGTGCCAGCAGAGGGGAAGGGGTTACTGAAGCTTTCTTT. Its translation: CASRGEGVTEAFF.